These T cell receptor beta chains were read from a single sample in a study of early T cells in non-severe SARS-CoV-2 infection. TCRdb re-analysed the 5' RACE reads in MiXCR, keeping a single row per CDR3 protein. Of some 64,000 distinct CDR3 sequences in the sample, more than 8% were seen once. The sequenced sample was whole blood, obtained at baseline. The receptors come from an adult who was a healthcare worker with PCR-confirmed SARS-CoV-2 infection or an uninfected control (not recorded which). The conserved cysteine and the conserved F or W are not part of the CDR3 here.

V gene: TRBV20-1
CDR3 protein: SARRVAGPGLYEQY

V gene: TRBV28
CDR3 protein: ASSLGDRGNLAF

V gene: TRBV6-2/TRBV6-3
CDR3 protein: ASSYGQGASGELF

V gene: TRBV10-3
CDR3 protein: AITVPPDRLY

V gene: TRBV29-1
CDR3 protein: SVHFPNNEQF

V gene: TRBV5-6
CDR3 protein: ASSPSGPNEQF

V gene: TRBV19
CDR3 protein: ATKGQTNNSPLH

V gene: TRBV7-2
CDR3 protein: ASSLPGVTPTDTQY

V gene: TRBV28
CDR3 protein: ASSFWTSGRRKETQY

V gene: TRBV11-2
CDR3 protein: ASSATGTGLDTQY

V gene: TRBV10-2
CDR3 protein: ASRAGTIY

V gene: TRBV20-1
CDR3 protein: SARLAGSTDTQY

V gene: TRBV12-3/TRBV12-4
CDR3 protein: ASSPVDRGSTEAF

V gene: TRBV12-3/TRBV12-4
CDR3 protein: ASSLTGTDSETQY

V gene: TRBV7-2
CDR3 protein: ASSLGGANYGYT

V gene: TRBV11-1
CDR3 protein: ASSFEGSFGELF

V gene: TRBV19
CDR3 protein: ASSGTAESTDTQY

V gene: TRBV12-3/TRBV12-4
CDR3 protein: ASRRQTEAF

V gene: TRBV11-2
CDR3 protein: ASSLMGRKSTGELF

V gene: TRBV6-2/TRBV6-3
CDR3 protein: ASSYGGMNTEAF

V gene: TRBV2
CDR3 protein: ASKDRALGYETQY

V gene: TRBV4-3
CDR3 protein: ASSQQPGQGLEQY

V gene: TRBV5-1
CDR3 protein: ASSLGPGGTEAF

V gene: TRBV28
CDR3 protein: ASSLLSSMNTEAF

V gene: TRBV5-1
CDR3 protein: ASSPEISGNTIY

V gene: TRBV6-5
CDR3 protein: ASSYQDTGELF

V gene: TRBV12-3/TRBV12-4
CDR3 protein: ASSFGGPEAF

V gene: TRBV30
CDR3 protein: AWSVRQGNTEAF

V gene: TRBV7-9
CDR3 protein: ASTPGTGAGTQY

V gene: TRBV9
CDR3 protein: ASSVASSGREGELF

V gene: TRBV7-2
CDR3 protein: ASSSDRVNTEAF

V gene: TRBV20-1
CDR3 protein: SARDSGTGNQPQH

V gene: TRBV7-7
CDR3 protein: ASSPGQFPGNTIY

V gene: TRBV12-3/TRBV12-4
CDR3 protein: ASSLASSYEQY

V gene: TRBV24-1
CDR3 protein: ATSDRNSGLAGKETQY

V gene: TRBV7-2
CDR3 protein: ASSLVPSARTDTQY

V gene: TRBV10-3
CDR3 protein: AISARGGNEQY

V gene: TRBV3-1
CDR3 protein: ASSQEVEGAAKNIQY

V gene: TRBV6-5
CDR3 protein: ASTHGLAFGEQF

V gene: TRBV4-2
CDR3 protein: ASSQEGQGAGEQY

V gene: TRBV11-2
CDR3 protein: ASSSPGRINYEQY

V gene: TRBV11-1
CDR3 protein: ASSPRRVQETQY

V gene: TRBV28
CDR3 protein: ASSLDGTEETQY

V gene: TRBV18
CDR3 protein: ASSPPGQGFYTEAF

V gene: TRBV7-8
CDR3 protein: ASSYLIGGGNSPLH

V gene: TRBV20-1
CDR3 protein: SASPLVRSTTDTQY

V gene: TRBV5-6
CDR3 protein: ASSFGRNQPQH

V gene: TRBV7-9
CDR3 protein: ASSLDLLASNEQF

V gene: TRBV10-2
CDR3 protein: ASSAGTTETQY

V gene: TRBV11-2
CDR3 protein: ASSSSFGTGRTEAF

V gene: TRBV4-2
CDR3 protein: ASSQDDGQYEQY

V gene: TRBV21-1
CDR3 protein: AGRDSLQNYNEQF

V gene: TRBV20-1
CDR3 protein: SARDRLAGGYEQY